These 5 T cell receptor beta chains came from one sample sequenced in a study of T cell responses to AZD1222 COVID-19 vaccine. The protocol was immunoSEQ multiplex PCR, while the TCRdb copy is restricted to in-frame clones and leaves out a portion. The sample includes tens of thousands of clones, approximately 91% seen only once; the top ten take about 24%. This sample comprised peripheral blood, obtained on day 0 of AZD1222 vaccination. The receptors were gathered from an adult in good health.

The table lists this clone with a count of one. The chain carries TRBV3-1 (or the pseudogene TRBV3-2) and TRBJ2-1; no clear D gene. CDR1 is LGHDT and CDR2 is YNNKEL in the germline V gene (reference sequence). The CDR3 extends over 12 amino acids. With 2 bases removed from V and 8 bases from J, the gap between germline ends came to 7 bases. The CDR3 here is CASSQFNYEQFF. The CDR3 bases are TGTGCCAGCAGCCAATTCAACTATGAGCAGTTCTTC.

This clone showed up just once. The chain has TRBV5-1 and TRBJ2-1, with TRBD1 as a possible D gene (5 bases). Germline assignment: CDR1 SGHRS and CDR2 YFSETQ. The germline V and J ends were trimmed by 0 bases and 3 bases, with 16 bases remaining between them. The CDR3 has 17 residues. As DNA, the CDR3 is TGCGCCAGCAGCTTGGATCCGCCCGGCAGGGACTACAATGAGCAGTTCTTC. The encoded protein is CASSLDPPGRDYNEQFF.

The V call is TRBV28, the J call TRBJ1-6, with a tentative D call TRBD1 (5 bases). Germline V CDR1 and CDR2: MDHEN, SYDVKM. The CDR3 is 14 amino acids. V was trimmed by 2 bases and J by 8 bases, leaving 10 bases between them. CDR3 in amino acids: CASSLGREDSPLHF. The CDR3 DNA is TGTGCCAGCAGTTTAGGCAGGGAGGATTCACCCCTCCACTTT.

CDR3 loop: CASSLTGPGDQPQHF. CDR3 DNA sequence: TGTGCCAGCAGTTTGACAGGGCCAGGGGATCAGCCCCAGCATTTT. The chain recombines TRBV27 with TRBJ1-5, with 7 bases lining up with TRBD1. The germline gives CDR1 MNHEY, CDR2 SMNVEV (reference sequence). The CDR3 spans 15 residues. Germline trimming cut 3 bases from V and 5 bases from J; bases unmatched to any gene: 7.

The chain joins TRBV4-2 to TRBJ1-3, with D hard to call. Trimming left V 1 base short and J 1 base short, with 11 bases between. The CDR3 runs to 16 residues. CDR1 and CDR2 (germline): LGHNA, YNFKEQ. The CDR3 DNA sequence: TGTGCCAGCAGCCAAGTTTTTGGGGAATCTGGAAACACCATATATTTT. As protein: CASSQVFGESGNTIYF.